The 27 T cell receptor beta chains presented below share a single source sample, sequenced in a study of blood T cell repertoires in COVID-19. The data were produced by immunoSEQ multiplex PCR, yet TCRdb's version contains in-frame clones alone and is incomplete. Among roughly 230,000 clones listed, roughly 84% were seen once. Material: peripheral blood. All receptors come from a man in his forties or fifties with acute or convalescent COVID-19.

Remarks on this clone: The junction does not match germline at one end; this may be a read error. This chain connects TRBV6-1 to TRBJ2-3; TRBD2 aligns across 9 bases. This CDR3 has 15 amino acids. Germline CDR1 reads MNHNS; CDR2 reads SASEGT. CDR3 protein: CAGSELAGSTDTQYF. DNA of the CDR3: TGTGCCGGCAGTGAACTAGCGGGTAGCACAGATACGCAGTATTTT.

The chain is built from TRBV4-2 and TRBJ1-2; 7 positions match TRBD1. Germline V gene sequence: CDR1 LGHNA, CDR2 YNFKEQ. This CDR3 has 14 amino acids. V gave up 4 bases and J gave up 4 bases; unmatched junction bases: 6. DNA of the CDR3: TGTGCCAGCAGCCCCTCACAGGGGCTCTATGGCTACACCTTC. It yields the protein CASSPSQGLYGYTF.

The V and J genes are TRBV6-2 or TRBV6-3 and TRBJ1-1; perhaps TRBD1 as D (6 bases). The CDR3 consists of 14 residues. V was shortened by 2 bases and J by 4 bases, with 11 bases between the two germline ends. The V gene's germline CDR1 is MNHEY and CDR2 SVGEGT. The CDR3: CASSYDTGTTEAFF. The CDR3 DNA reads TGTGCCAGCAGTTACGATACAGGGACCACTGAAGCTTTCTTT.

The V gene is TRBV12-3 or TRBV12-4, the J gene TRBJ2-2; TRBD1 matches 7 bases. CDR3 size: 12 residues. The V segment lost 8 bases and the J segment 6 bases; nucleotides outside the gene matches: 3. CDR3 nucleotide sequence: TGTGCCAGCGACAGGGTACCCGGGGAGCTGTTTTTT. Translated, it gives CASDRVPGELFF.

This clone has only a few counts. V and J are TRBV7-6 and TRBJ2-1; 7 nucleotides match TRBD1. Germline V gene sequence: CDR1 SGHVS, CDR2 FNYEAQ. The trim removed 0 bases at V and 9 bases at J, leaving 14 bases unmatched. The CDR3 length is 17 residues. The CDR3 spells CASSLARQGAPFLEQFF. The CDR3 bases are TGTGCCAGCAGCTTAGCCAGACAGGGCGCTCCCTTCCTTGAGCAGTTCTTC.

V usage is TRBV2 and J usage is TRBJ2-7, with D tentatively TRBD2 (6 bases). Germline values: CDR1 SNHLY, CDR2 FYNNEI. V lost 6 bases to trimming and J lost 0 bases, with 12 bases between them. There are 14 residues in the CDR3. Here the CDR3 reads CASRRAGSSYEQYF. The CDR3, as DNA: TGTGCCAGCAGGAGGGCCGGGAGCTCCTACGAGCAGTACTTC.

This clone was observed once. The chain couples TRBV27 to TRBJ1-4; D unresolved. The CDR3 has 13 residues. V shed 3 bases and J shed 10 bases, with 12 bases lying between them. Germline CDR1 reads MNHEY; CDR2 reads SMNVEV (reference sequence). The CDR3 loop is CASSLALGVKLFF. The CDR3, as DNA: TGTGCCAGCAGTTTGGCGCTCGGGGTAAAACTGTTTTTT.

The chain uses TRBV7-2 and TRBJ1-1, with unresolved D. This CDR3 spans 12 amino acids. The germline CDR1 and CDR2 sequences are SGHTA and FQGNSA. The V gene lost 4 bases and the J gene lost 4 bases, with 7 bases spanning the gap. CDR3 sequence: CASSSVSTEAFF. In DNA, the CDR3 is TGTGCCAGCAGCTCCGTGAGCACTGAAGCTTTCTTT.

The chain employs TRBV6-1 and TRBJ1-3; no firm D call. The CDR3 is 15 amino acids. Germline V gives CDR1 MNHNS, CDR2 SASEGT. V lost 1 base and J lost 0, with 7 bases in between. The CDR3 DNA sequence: TGTGCCAGCAGTGAAGGAACAGCCTCTGGAAACACCATATATTTT. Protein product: CASSEGTASGNTIYF.

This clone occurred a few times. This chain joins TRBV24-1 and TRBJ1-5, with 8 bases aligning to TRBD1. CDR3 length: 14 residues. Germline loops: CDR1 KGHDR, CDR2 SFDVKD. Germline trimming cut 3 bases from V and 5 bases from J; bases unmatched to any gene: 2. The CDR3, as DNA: TGTGCCACCAGTGATGGGACAGGTTATCAGCCCCAGCATTTT. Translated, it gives CATSDGTGYQPQHF.

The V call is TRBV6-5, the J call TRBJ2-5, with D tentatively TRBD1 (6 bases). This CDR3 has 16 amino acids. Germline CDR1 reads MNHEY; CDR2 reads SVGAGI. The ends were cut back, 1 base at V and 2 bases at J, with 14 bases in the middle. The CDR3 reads CASSYFTGTRQETQYF. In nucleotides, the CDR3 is TGTGCCAGCAGTTACTTTACCGGGACAAGGCAAGAGACCCAGTACTTC.

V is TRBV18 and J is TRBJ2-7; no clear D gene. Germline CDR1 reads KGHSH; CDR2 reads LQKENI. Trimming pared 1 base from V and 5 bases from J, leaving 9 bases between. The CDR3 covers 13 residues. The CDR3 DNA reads TGTGCCAGCTCACCACTGCGGTCCCACGAGCAGTACTTC. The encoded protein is CASSPLRSHEQYF.

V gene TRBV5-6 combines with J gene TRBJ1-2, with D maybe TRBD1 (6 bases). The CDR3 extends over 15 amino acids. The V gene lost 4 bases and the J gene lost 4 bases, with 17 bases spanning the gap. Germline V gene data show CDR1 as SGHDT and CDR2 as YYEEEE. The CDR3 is CASSPTGSDRYGYTF. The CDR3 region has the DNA TGTGCCAGCAGCCCCACAGGGAGCGATCGCTATGGCTACACCTTC.

The CDR3: CASSYATVSGANVLTF. DNA for the CDR3: TGTGCCAGCAGTTACGCGACAGTCTCTGGGGCCAACGTCCTGACTTTC. V usage is TRBV6-5 and J usage is TRBJ2-6, with a weak D call TRBD1 (5 bases). V lost 2 bases and J 0 bases, leaving 8 bases between the germline ends. The length of the CDR3 is 16 residues. Germline values: CDR1 MNHEY, CDR2 SVGAGI.

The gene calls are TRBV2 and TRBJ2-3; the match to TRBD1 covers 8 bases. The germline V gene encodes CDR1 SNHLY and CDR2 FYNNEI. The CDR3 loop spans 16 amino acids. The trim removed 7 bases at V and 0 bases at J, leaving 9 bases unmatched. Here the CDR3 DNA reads TGTGCCAGCACCCCGACAGGGGTTATTAGCACAGATACGCAGTATTTT. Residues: CASTPTGVISTDTQYF.

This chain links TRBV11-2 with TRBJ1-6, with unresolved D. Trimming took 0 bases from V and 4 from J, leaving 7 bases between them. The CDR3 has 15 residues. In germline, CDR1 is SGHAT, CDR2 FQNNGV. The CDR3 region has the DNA TGTGCCAGCAGCTTAGACAGTCAATATAATTCACCCCTCCACTTT. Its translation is CASSLDSQYNSPLHF.

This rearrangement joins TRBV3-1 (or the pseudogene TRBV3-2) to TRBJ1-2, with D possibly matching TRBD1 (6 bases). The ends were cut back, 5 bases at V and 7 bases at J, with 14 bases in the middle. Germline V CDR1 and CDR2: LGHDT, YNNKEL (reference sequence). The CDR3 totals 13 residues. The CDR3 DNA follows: TGTGCCAGCAGCTTCGGGGGGCGAGGTGGCTACACCTTC. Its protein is CASSFGGRGGYTF.

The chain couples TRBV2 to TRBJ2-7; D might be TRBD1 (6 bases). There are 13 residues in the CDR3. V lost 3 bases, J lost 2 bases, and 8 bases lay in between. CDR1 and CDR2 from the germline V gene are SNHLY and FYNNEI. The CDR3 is CASSDRDTYEQYF. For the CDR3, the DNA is TGTGCCAGCAGTGACAGGGACACCTACGAGCAGTACTTC.

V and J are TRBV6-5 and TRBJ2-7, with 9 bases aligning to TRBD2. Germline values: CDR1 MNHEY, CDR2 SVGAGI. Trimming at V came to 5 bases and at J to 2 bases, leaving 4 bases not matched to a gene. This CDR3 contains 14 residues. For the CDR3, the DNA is TGTGCCAGCAGTAAGCGGGGGGAAACCTACGAGCAGTACTTC. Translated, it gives CASSKRGETYEQYF.

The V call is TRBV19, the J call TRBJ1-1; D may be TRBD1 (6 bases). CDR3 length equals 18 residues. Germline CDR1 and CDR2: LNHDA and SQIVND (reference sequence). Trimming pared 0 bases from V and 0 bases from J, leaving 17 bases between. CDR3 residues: CASSIELTGISLNTEAFF. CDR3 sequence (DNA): TGTGCCAGTAGTATAGAATTAACAGGGATCTCTTTGAACACTGAAGCTTTCTTT.

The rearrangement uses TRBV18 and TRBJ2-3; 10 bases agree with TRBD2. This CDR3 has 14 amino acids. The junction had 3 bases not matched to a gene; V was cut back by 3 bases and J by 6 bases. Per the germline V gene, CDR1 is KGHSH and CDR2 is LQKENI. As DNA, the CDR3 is TGTGCCAGCTCACCCACTAGCGGGGAGGATACGCAGTATTTT. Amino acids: CASSPTSGEDTQYF.

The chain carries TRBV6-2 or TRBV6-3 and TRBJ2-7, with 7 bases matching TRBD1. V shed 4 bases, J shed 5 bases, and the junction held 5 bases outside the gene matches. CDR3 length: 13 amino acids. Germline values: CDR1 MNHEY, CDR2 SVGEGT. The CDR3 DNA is TGTGCCAGCAGTTTCGAGACAGGGAACGAGCAGTACTTC. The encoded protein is CASSFETGNEQYF.

CDR3 coding DNA: TGTGCCAGCAGCCAACGGGACAGGGGGAAAACAGATACGCAGTATTTT. It encodes CASSQRDRGKTDTQYF. The rearrangement uses TRBV3-1 (or the pseudogene TRBV3-2) and TRBJ2-3, with 11 bases matching TRBD1. Germline assignment: CDR1 LGHDT and CDR2 YNNKEL (reference sequence). The CDR3 spans 16 residues. J lost 3 bases, V lost 2 bases, and 4 bases had no gene match.

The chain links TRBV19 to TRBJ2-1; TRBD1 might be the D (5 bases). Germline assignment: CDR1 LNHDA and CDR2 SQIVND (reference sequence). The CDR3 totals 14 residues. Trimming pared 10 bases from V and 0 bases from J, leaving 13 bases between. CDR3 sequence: CATVGQGSYNEQFF. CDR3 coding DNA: TGTGCCACCGTCGGGCAGGGCTCCTACAATGAGCAGTTCTTC.

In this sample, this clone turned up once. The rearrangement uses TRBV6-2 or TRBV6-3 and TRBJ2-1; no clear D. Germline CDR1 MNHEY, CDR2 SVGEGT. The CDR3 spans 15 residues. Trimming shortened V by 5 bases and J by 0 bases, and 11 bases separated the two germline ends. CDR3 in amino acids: CASSRENPSYNEQFF. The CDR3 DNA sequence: TGTGCCAGCAGTCGAGAGAACCCCTCCTACAATGAGCAGTTCTTC.

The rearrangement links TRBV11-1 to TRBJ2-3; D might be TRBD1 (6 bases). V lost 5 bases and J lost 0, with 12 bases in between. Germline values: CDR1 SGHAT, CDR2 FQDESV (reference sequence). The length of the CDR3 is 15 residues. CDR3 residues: CASSEYRGSTDTQYF. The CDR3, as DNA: TGTGCCAGCAGCGAATATAGGGGGAGCACAGATACGCAGTATTTT. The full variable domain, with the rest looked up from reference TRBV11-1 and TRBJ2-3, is EAEVAQSPRYKITEKSQAVAFWCDPISGHATLYWYRQILGQGPELLVQFQDESVVDDSQLPKDRFSAERLKGVDSTLKIQPAELGDSAMYLCASSEYRGSTDTQYFGPGTRLTVL.

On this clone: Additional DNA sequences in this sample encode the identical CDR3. This chain's CDR3 is CASSSGTSYNEQFF. The CDR3 DNA reads TGCGCCAGCAGCTCCGGGACTAGCTACAATGAGCAGTTCTTC. The chain carries TRBV5-1 and TRBJ2-1, with TRBD2 matching over 8 bases. The CDR3 has 14 amino acids. Trimming at V came to 3 bases and at J to 3 bases, leaving 2 bases not matched to a gene. Germline-derived CDR1 and CDR2 are SGHRS and YFSETQ.